The 26 T cell receptor beta chains reported below all come from one sample, sequenced in a study of blood T cell repertoires in COVID-19. The data were produced by immunoSEQ multiplex PCR, yet TCRdb's version contains in-frame clones alone and is incomplete. The repertoire includes hundreds of thousands of clones, approximately 88% of them detected once, and 0.95% to 1.5% sits in the top ten. Sequencing input: PBMCs or T cells enriched from blood (not recorded which). Receptors were obtained from a woman between 40 and 55 years old with acute COVID-19.

This clone is a singleton in its sample. The genes are TRBV27 and TRBJ2-1; 8 bases are shared with TRBD2. The V gene end was trimmed by 3 bases and the J gene end by 10 bases; junction bases not matched to a gene: 11. Germline CDR1 MNHEY, CDR2 SMNVEV (reference sequence). CDR3 length: 15 residues. CDR3 DNA: TGTGCCAGCAGTTTGCGGGGGGAGGGCCCCGAAGAGCAGTTCTTC. This translates into CASSLRGEGPEEQFF.

This clone was detected only a few times. The rearrangement uses TRBV7-3 and TRBJ1-1, with TRBD1 identical over 7 bases. The CDR3 loop spans 16 amino acids. Germline lookup yields CDR1 SGHTA and CDR2 FQGTGA. After removal of 5 bases from V and 4 bases from J, the junction contained 13 bases not matched to a gene. The CDR3 bases are TGTGCCAGCAGCAGCAACCCCAGAACAGGGGTCACTGAAGCTTTCTTT. Translated: CASSSNPRTGVTEAFF. Full variable domain (outside the CDR3, taken from reference TRBV7-3 and TRBJ1-1): GAGVSQTPSNKVTEKGKYVELRCDPISGHTALYWYRQSLGQGPEFLIYFQGTGAADDSGLPNDRFFAVRPEGSVSTLKIQRTERGDSAVYLCASSSNPRTGVTEAFFGQGTRLTVV.

The chain carries TRBV4-1 and TRBJ2-1, with a possible D match to TRBD2 (6 bases). The CDR3 loop spans 16 amino acids. Germline CDR1 MGHRA, CDR2 YSYEKL. V was shortened by 2 bases and J by 4 bases, with 15 bases between the two germline ends. CDR3 sequence: CASSQLGRGLYNEQFF. The DNA of the CDR3 is TGCGCCAGCAGCCAACTTGGGCGGGGTCTTTACAATGAGCAGTTCTTC.

The genes are TRBV19 and TRBJ1-2; 10 positions agree with TRBD1. V lost 5 bases and J lost 4; bases outside the gene matches: 16. Germline loops: CDR1 LNHDA, CDR2 SQIVND (reference sequence). The CDR3 loop spans 18 amino acids. CDR3 bases: TGTGCCAGTAGTCCCCTAACCGGGACAGGGGCCACCTCCTATGGCTACACCTTC. As protein: CASSPLTGTGATSYGYTF.

The V gene is TRBV10-1, the J gene TRBJ1-1; no definite D call. Germline CDR1 is WNHNN and CDR2 is SYGVQD (reference sequence). The CDR3 runs to 13 residues. V dropped 9 bases and J dropped 0 bases, with 11 bases sitting between them. The CDR3 protein is CASSAHLNTEAFF. In nucleotides, the CDR3 is TGCGCCAGTTCCGCGCATCTGAACACTGAAGCTTTCTTT.

The chain is built from TRBV4-3 and TRBJ2-1; no firm D call. The CDR3 is made up of 11 amino acids. CDR1 is LGHNA, CDR2 YSLEER, per germline. V was trimmed by 2 bases and J by 7 bases, leaving 3 bases between them. CDR3 sequence (DNA): TGCGCCAGCAGCCAATATAATGAGCAGTTCTTC. Protein sequence: CASSQYNEQFF.

The CDR3 DNA reads TGTGCCAGTAGGACCGGGACAGTTGAAGCGGCTTTCTTT. Its translation: CASRTGTVEAAFF. The genes are TRBV19 and TRBJ1-1, with 7 bases lining up with TRBD1. Germline CDR1 and CDR2: LNHDA and SQIVND (reference sequence). The CDR3 is made up of 13 amino acids. J gave up 11 bases and V 6 bases, and 12 bases lay outside the gene matches.

CDR3 in DNA: TGTGCCAGCAGTCAAAAAACTAGCGGAGAGAACACCGGGGAGCTGTTTTTT. This codes for CASSQKTSGENTGELFF. This chain uses TRBV28 with TRBJ2-2, with 8 bases identical to TRBD2. Germline lookup yields CDR1 MDHEN and CDR2 SYDVKM. This CDR3 has 17 amino acids. V lost 5 bases and J lost 1; bases outside the gene matches: 9.

The chain has TRBV6-5 and TRBJ2-1; tentative D call: TRBD1 (6 bases). This CDR3 comprises 15 residues. Between the trimmed V and J ends, which lost 6 bases and 6 bases, there was a span of 18 bases. CDR1 and CDR2 (germline): MNHEY, SVGAGI. The CDR3 loop is CASRDRDTPVNEQFF. CDR3 coding DNA: TGTGCCAGCAGGGACCGGGACACCCCGGTCAATGAGCAGTTCTTC.

The chain is built from TRBV19 and TRBJ1-5, with a tentative D call TRBD1 (5 bases). The germline gives CDR1 LNHDA, CDR2 SQIVND (reference sequence). Trimming left V 5 bases short and J 4 bases short, with 12 bases between. CDR3 size: 14 residues. The CDR3 loop reads CASSPRQPNQPQHF. The CDR3 DNA reads as TGTGCCAGTAGTCCGCGACAGCCAAATCAGCCCCAGCATTTT.

This clone was detected only a few times. The sample contains more than one DNA sequence encoding this CDR3. J is TRBJ1-1 and V is TRBV2; D is uncertain. From germline, CDR1 is SNHLY and CDR2 FYNNEI. Trimming pared 6 bases from V and 1 base from J, leaving 6 bases between. CDR3 length equals 12 residues. The DNA for the CDR3 is TGTGCCAGCAGCCGACAGAACACTGAAGCTTTCTTT. This sequence encodes CASSRQNTEAFF.

The genes are TRBV28 and TRBJ2-7, with TRBD2 matching over 13 bases. Looked up from germline, CDR1 is MDHEN and CDR2 is SYDVKM. The CDR3 covers 14 residues. The ends lost 8 bases at V and 1 base at J; junction bases unmatched: 2. CDR3 sequence: CASSLAGGSYEQYF. CDR3 nucleotides: TGTGCCAGCTCACTAGCGGGAGGGTCCTACGAGCAGTACTTC.

The chain is built from TRBV19 and TRBJ1-4; 12 nucleotides line up with TRBD1. Trimming cost V 9 bases and J 3 bases; bases outside gene matches: 5. The CDR3 loop spans 15 amino acids. Germline assignment: CDR1 LNHDA and CDR2 SQIVND (reference sequence). The CDR3: CASRDRGQSNEKLFF. In nucleotides, the CDR3 is TGTGCCAGCAGGGACAGGGGGCAATCTAATGAAAAACTGTTTTTT.

This chain connects TRBV6-5 to TRBJ1-5; D is possibly TRBD1 (6 bases). The CDR3 is 15 residues long. Germline V gene lookup returns CDR1 MNHEY and CDR2 SVGAGI. The germline V and J ends were trimmed by 0 bases and 3 bases, with 9 bases remaining between them. The CDR3 spells CASSYSKGDNQPQHF. CDR3 coding DNA: TGTGCCAGCAGTTACTCGAAGGGGGACAATCAGCCCCAGCATTTT.

The chain couples TRBV12-5 to TRBJ2-1; no clear D gene. V lost 3 bases, J lost 4 bases, and 4 bases lay in between. This CDR3 is 12 amino acids long. The germline gives CDR1 LGHNT, CDR2 FRNRAP. CDR3 in amino acids: CASGLEYNEQFF. CDR3 coding DNA: TGTGCTAGTGGTTTAGAGTACAATGAGCAGTTCTTC. Together with reference TRBV12-5 and TRBJ2-1, the CDR3 gives the full variable domain: DARVTQTPRHKVTEMGQEVTMRCQPILGHNTVFWYRQTMMQGLELLAYFRNRAPLDDSGMPKDRFSAEMPDATLATLKIQPSEPRDSAVYFCASGLEYNEQFFGPGTRLTVL.

CDR3 protein: CASSSGVGMAGELFF. CDR3 nucleotide sequence: TGTGCCAGCAGCTCCGGGGTGGGAATGGCCGGGGAGCTGTTTTTT. V and J are TRBV7-9 and TRBJ2-2, with a possible D match to TRBD2 (5 bases). Germline CDR1 reads SEHNR; CDR2 reads FQNEAQ (reference sequence). The CDR3 is 15 amino acids. The V end was cut by 4 bases, the J end by 6 bases, with 15 bases between.

V and J are TRBV7-2 and TRBJ1-2; D gene uncertain. The CDR3 is 15 amino acids. The V end was cut by 5 bases, the J end by 0 bases, with 13 bases between. Germline CDR1 is SGHTA and CDR2 is FQGNSA. DNA of the CDR3: TGTGCCAGCAGCAGAAGTTCGGGTACTAACTATGGCTACACCTTC. Translation gives CASSRSSGTNYGYTF.

V and J are TRBV6-5 and TRBJ1-1, with 8 bases identical to TRBD1. The trim removed 5 bases at V and 8 bases at J, leaving 7 bases unmatched. Germline CDR1 MNHEY, CDR2 SVGAGI. The CDR3 is 13 residues long. CDR3 DNA sequence: TGTGCCAGCAGTCCCCCAGGGGGCGAGGAAGCTTTCTTT. Amino acids: CASSPPGGEEAFF.

The chain recombines TRBV18 with TRBJ1-4, with D perhaps TRBD1 (5 bases). V shed 3 bases and J shed 1 base, with 15 bases lying between them. CDR3 length equals 17 residues. Germline CDR1 and CDR2: KGHSH and LQKENI. CDR3 DNA sequence: TGTGCCAGCTCACCCCAAGACAGACAAGGAACTAATGAAAAACTGTTTTTT. Amino acid sequence: CASSPQDRQGTNEKLFF.

The genes are TRBV25-1 and TRBJ2-3; 11 nucleotides agree with TRBD1. Germline V gene lookup returns CDR1 MGHDK and CDR2 SYGVNS. The CDR3 has 15 residues. After removal of 6 bases from V and 4 bases from J, the junction contained 6 bases not matched to a gene. DNA of the CDR3: TGTGCCAGCAGCCTCGGACAGGGGGCACCAGATACGCAGTATTTT. This codes for CASSLGQGAPDTQYF.

The V gene is TRBV10-1, the J gene TRBJ2-7, with 7 positions matching TRBD1. CDR1 is WNHNN and CDR2 is SYGVQD in the germline V gene (reference sequence). The CDR3 is 15 residues long. J gave up 3 bases and V 4 bases, and 9 bases lay outside the gene matches. The CDR3 region is CASSGTGIINYEQYF. Here the CDR3 DNA reads TGCGCCAGCAGTGGGACAGGAATAATAAACTACGAGCAGTACTTC.

The V call is TRBV7-3, the J call TRBJ1-4; D gene ambiguous. Trimming took off 5 bases at V and 7 bases at J, with 8 bases between the two ends. The CDR3 contains 12 residues. Germline CDR1 reads SGHTA; CDR2 reads FQGTGA. Written as DNA, the CDR3 is TGTGCCAGCAGCCCAGGTATTGAAAAACTGTTTTTT. Its protein product is CASSPGIEKLFF.

The chain recombines TRBV5-1 with TRBJ2-1; 8 bases are a match to TRBD1. This CDR3 region has 13 residues. The V and J ends lost 7 bases and 4 bases, in that order; junction bases with no gene match: 4. Germline CDR1 reads SGHRS; CDR2 reads YFSETQ. CDR3 residues: CASGQGEYNEQFF. As DNA, the CDR3 is TGCGCCAGCGGACAGGGAGAGTACAATGAGCAGTTCTTC.

The chain links TRBV10-2 to TRBJ1-1, with 8 bases identical to TRBD1. The CDR3 has 14 amino acids. V shed 6 bases, J shed 5 bases, and the junction held 8 bases outside the gene matches. Germline V gives CDR1 WSHSY, CDR2 SAAADI. The CDR3 spells CASRPTGGRTEAFF. As DNA, the CDR3 is TGCGCCAGCAGACCTACAGGGGGACGGACTGAAGCTTTCTTT.

This chain connects TRBV11-2 to TRBJ2-7, with TRBD2 matching over 14 bases. Looked up from germline, CDR1 is SGHAT and CDR2 is FQNNGV. Trimming took 3 bases from V and 3 from J; bases not matched to a gene: 1. The CDR3 has 15 residues. The CDR3 region is CASSFGTSGGYEQYF. The CDR3 DNA reads as TGTGCCAGCAGCTTCGGGACTAGCGGGGGCTACGAGCAGTACTTC.

This chain joins TRBV5-6 and TRBJ2-5; 7 positions match TRBD1. The CDR3 consists of 13 residues. The ends lost 4 bases at V and 2 bases at J; junction bases unmatched: 2. Germline assignment: CDR1 SGHDT and CDR2 YYEEEE. The CDR3 DNA reads as TGTGCCAGCAGCCCGGGACAGCAAGAGACCCAGTACTTC. The encoded protein is CASSPGQQETQYF.